The 14 T cell receptor beta chains below come from one sample, sequenced in a study of cytomegalovirus exposure and HLA in healthy donors. Repertoires were generated with immunoSEQ multiplex PCR, while TCRdb's copy carries only in-frame clones and drops some. The repertoire holds 110,000 or so clones, about nine tenths seen once, with around 4.5% in the top ten. The sample consisted of PBMCs. These receptors all stem from a man aged 18 to 30 in good health and CMV-seropositive.

The genes are TRBV10-2 and TRBJ1-3; D call uncertain. Germline V gives CDR1 WSHSY, CDR2 SAAADI. This CDR3 region has 15 residues. Trimming left V 3 bases short and J 4 bases short, with 13 bases between. DNA for the CDR3: TGCGCCAGCAGTGACGGCAACTACCAGGGAAACACCATATATTTT. This translates into CASSDGNYQGNTIYF.

The genes are TRBV7-9 and TRBJ1-2; 7 nucleotides match TRBD1. CDR3 size: 16 residues. The J segment lost 8 bases and the V segment lost 7 bases, leaving 19 bases of the junction unmatched. Germline assignment: CDR1 SEHNR and CDR2 FQNEAQ (reference sequence). As DNA, the CDR3 is TGTGCCAGCATCCCGGGACAGACTCAACCTTCTATGGGCTACACCTTC. Its protein product is CASIPGQTQPSMGYTF.

CDR3 sequence reads: CASSAPLGVRRNEQFF. CDR3 coding DNA: TGTGCCAGCAGCGCCCCCCTCGGGGTGCGGAGGAATGAGCAGTTCTTC. This sequence joins TRBV9 and TRBJ2-1, with TRBD2 as a possible D gene (5 bases). The germline V gene has CDR1 SGDLS and CDR2 YYNGEE. Trimming took 3 bases from V and 7 from J, leaving 20 bases between them. This CDR3 has 16 amino acids.

The chain carries TRBV14 and TRBJ2-3, with a tentative D call TRBD2 (6 bases). Looked up from germline, CDR1 is SGHDN and CDR2 is FVKESK. The V end lost 0 bases, the J end lost 1 base, and 17 bases lay between the germline ends. The length of the CDR3 is 18 residues. CDR3: CASSQDGPLRGRTDTQYF. In nucleotides, the CDR3 is TGTGCCAGCAGCCAAGACGGGCCTTTGCGGGGCCGCACAGATACGCAGTATTTT.

The rearrangement links TRBV6-6 to TRBJ1-2; no firm D call. Germline loops: CDR1 MNHNY, CDR2 SVGAGI (reference sequence). The CDR3 extends over 14 amino acids. Trimming removed 5 bases at V and 0 bases at J, with 10 bases between. DNA of the CDR3: TGTGCCAGCAGTCTCCAGGTCTCTAACTATGGCTACACCTTC. It translates to CASSLQVSNYGYTF.

The chain couples TRBV5-4 to TRBJ2-2; D perhaps matches TRBD1 (5 bases). The V end was cut by 6 bases, the J end by 0 bases, with 9 bases between. CDR3 length equals 14 residues. In germline, CDR1 is SGHNT, CDR2 YYREEE (reference sequence). CDR3 region: CASKMDTNTGELFF. DNA for the CDR3: TGTGCCAGCAAGATGGACACGAACACCGGGGAGCTGTTTTTT.

This chain connects TRBV7-8 to TRBJ2-5, with D possibly being TRBD2 (6 bases). Trimming removed 1 base at V and 5 bases at J, with 11 bases between. Germline CDR1 SGHVS, CDR2 FQNEAQ. There are 14 residues in the CDR3. The CDR3 spells CASSLVMAGETQYF. CDR3 DNA sequence: TGTGCCAGCAGCTTAGTTATGGCGGGGGAGACCCAGTACTTC.

CDR3 region: CASGWSGDQETQYF. CDR3 coding DNA: TGTGCCAGCGGGTGGTCAGGGGATCAAGAGACCCAGTACTTC. The chain combines TRBV2 with TRBJ2-5; perhaps TRBD1 as D (6 bases). Germline lookup yields CDR1 SNHLY and CDR2 FYNNEI. This CDR3 is built from 14 residues. Trimming pared 8 bases from V and 2 bases from J, leaving 15 bases between.

The chain joins TRBV6-1 to TRBJ1-2; D not resolved. V lost 6 bases and J lost 5, with 16 bases in between. Per germline, CDR1 MNHNS and CDR2 SASEGT. The CDR3 has 14 residues. This CDR3 reads CASRPGITVYGYTF. CDR3 bases: TGTGCCAGCAGGCCGGGAATAACCGTTTATGGCTACACCTTC.

V gene TRBV4-1 combines with J gene TRBJ1-1, with a possible D match to TRBD1 (6 bases). The CDR3 runs to 15 residues. The germline V and J ends were trimmed by 5 bases and 0 bases, with 13 bases remaining between them. CDR1 and CDR2 (germline): MGHRA, YSYEKL. Written as DNA, the CDR3 is TGCGCCAGCAGCATACCCCAGGGGTTGAACACTGAAGCTTTCTTT. This translates into CASSIPQGLNTEAFF.

The chain joins TRBV7-2 to TRBJ2-3; the D is unclear. CDR1 is SGHTA and CDR2 is FQGNSA in the germline V gene. V dropped 4 bases and J dropped 2 bases, with 10 bases sitting between them. The CDR3 has 14 amino acids. The CDR3 loop reads CASSYKPFTDTQYF. As DNA, the CDR3 is TGTGCCAGCAGCTACAAACCTTTCACAGATACGCAGTATTTT. Based on the CDR3 plus reference TRBV7-2 and TRBJ2-3, the full variable domain is GAGVSQSPSNKVTEKGKDVELRCDPISGHTALYWYRQSLGQGLEFLIYFQGNSAPDKSGLPSDRFSAERTGGSVSTLTIQRTQQEDSAVYLCASSYKPFTDTQYFGPGTRLTVL.

The chain's CDR3 is CASSGLSSGASNTQYF. DNA for the CDR3: TGTGCCAGCAGCGGCCTTTCTAGCGGGGCATCAAATACGCAGTATTTT. The chain is built from TRBV9 and TRBJ2-3, with 9 nucleotides matching TRBD2. CDR1 is SGDLS, CDR2 YYNGEE, per germline. CDR3 length: 16 residues. V was pared by 3 bases and J by 7 bases, with 12 bases of the junction left unmatched.

The V and J genes are TRBV6-1 and TRBJ2-7; TRBD1 is a possible D gene (5 bases). V shed 5 bases and J shed 3 bases, with 11 bases lying between them. This CDR3 spans 13 amino acids. Germline lookup yields CDR1 MNHNS and CDR2 SASEGT. The CDR3 spells CASSQTENYEQYF. The DNA of the CDR3 is TGTGCCAGCAGTCAGACAGAGAACTACGAGCAGTACTTC.

This clone was counted between two and nine times. V usage is TRBV19 and J usage is TRBJ2-7; TRBD1 might be the D (6 bases). V lost 2 bases to trimming and J lost 5 bases, with 10 bases between them. Germline V CDR1 and CDR2: LNHDA, SQIVND (reference sequence). The CDR3 runs 13 residues. In DNA form, the CDR3 reads TGTGCCAGTAGTATAAACAGGGACCACGAGCAGTACTTC. The encoded protein is CASSINRDHEQYF. Full variable domain (missing parts from reference TRBV19 and TRBJ2-7): DGGITQSPKYLFRKEGQNVTLSCEQNLNHDAMYWYRQDPGQGLRLIYYSQIVNDFQKGDIAEGYSVSREKKESFPLTVTSAQKNPTAFYLCASSINRDHEQYFGPGTRLTVT.